A selection of T cell receptor beta chains follows, all from one sample in a study of blood T cell repertoires in COVID-19. The repertoire was sequenced with immunoSEQ multiplex PCR; TCRdb's copy has only in-frame clones and lacks some. The sample records roughly 250,000 clones, about 91% being singletons. The sequencing input was PBMCs or T cells enriched from blood (not recorded which). The receptor set was obtained from a woman aged 40 to 50 with acute COVID-19. CDR3s include the opening cysteine and the closing phenylalanine or tryptophan. A D gene is named only where the DNA matches it firmly. Clone sizes are given selectively: once, few, many, or a class where the clone is expanded.

CDR3 protein,CDR3 DNA,V gene,D gene,clone size,J gene
CSVEDQTGSGELFF,TGCAGCGTTGAAGATCAGACGGGGTCCGGGGAGCTGTTTTTT,TRBV29-1,NA,NA,TRBJ2-2
CASSLGGSGSSSYEQYF,TGTGCCAGCAGCTTAGGAGGTAGCGGGAGCTCCTCCTACGAGCAGTACTTC,TRBV7-2,TRBD2,NA,TRBJ2-7
CASSGRQGRTEAFF,TGTGCCAGCAGCGGACGACAGGGAAGAACTGAAGCTTTCTTT,TRBV9,TRBD1,NA,TRBJ1-1
CASSPKGLNTGELFF,TGTGCCAGCAGCCCAAAGGGACTGAACACCGGGGAGCTGTTTTTT,TRBV9,NA,NA,TRBJ2-2
CASSELASGIMNEQFF,TGCGCCAGCAGTGAGCTGGCTAGCGGGATAATGAATGAGCAGTTCTTC,TRBV10-1,TRBD2,NA,TRBJ2-1
CASSLDRGLDGYTF,TGCGCCAGCAGCTTGGACAGGGGGTTGGATGGCTACACCTTC,TRBV5-1,TRBD1,NA,TRBJ1-2
CASSPTGLYEKLFF,TGTGCCAGCAGCCCGACAGGCCTCTATGAAAAACTGTTTTTT,TRBV27,NA,NA,TRBJ1-4
CASSLGLAGGYNEQFF,TGTGCCAGCAGCTTGGGACTAGCGGGAGGTTACAATGAGCAGTTCTTC,TRBV5-5,TRBD2,NA,TRBJ2-1
CASSLGQGGREQYF,TGTGCCAGCAGCTTAGGACAGGGGGGGAGGGAGCAGTACTTC,TRBV13,NA,few,TRBJ2-7
CASKTSKTGPYNYGYTF,TGTGCCAGTAAGACGTCCAAGACAGGCCCGTACAACTATGGCTACACCTTC,TRBV19,NA,once,TRBJ1-2
CASSPRNLAGEQYF,TGTGCCAGCTCACCACGAAATCTAGCGGGGGAGCAGTACTTC,TRBV18,TRBD2,few,TRBJ2-7
CASSLAGNYNEQFF,TGTGCCAGCAGCTTAGCGGGGAACTACAATGAGCAGTTCTTC,TRBV5-4,TRBD2,NA,TRBJ2-1
CASISLAGLNTGELFF,TGTGCCAGCATCTCACTAGCGGGTTTGAACACCGGGGAGCTGTTTTTT,TRBV27,TRBD2,few,TRBJ2-2
CASSSGLAGGPPVDEQFF,TGTGCCAGCAGCTCGGGACTAGCGGGAGGGCCCCCTGTCGATGAGCAGTTCTTC,TRBV7-9,TRBD2,NA,TRBJ2-1
CASSSVNYGYTF,TGTGCCAGCAGTTCAGTCAACTATGGCTACACCTTC,TRBV6-5,NA,NA,TRBJ1-2
CASSLSGQGEGPQHF,TGTGCCAGCAGCTTGTCCGGACAGGGTGAAGGGCCCCAGCATTTT,TRBV5-4,TRBD1,NA,TRBJ1-5
CASSLPTESTEAFF,TGTGCCAGCTCACTACCGACAGAAAGTACTGAAGCTTTCTTT,TRBV18,NA,few,TRBJ1-1
CSASGLDYGYTF,TGCAGTGCTAGTGGGCTGGACTATGGCTACACCTTC,TRBV20-1,NA,once,TRBJ1-2
CASSLDLDSVGETQYF,TGTGCCAGCAGCTTAGACCTGGACTCTGTGGGAGAGACCCAGTACTTC,TRBV7-9,NA,NA,TRBJ2-5
CASRPIGDGELFF,TGCGCCAGCAGACCCATAGGGGACGGGGAGCTGTTTTTT,TRBV10-2,NA,NA,TRBJ2-2
CASSTSGGTYEQYF,TGTGCCAGCAGCACGAGTGGGGGGACCTACGAGCAGTACTTC,TRBV7-8,NA,NA,TRBJ2-7
CASSLLNTEAFF,TGTGCCAGTAGTCTCCTGAACACTGAAGCTTTCTTT,TRBV19,NA,NA,TRBJ1-1
CATSRGSRRGSYNEQFF,TGTGCCACCAGCAGGGGATCACGGCGGGGCTCCTACAATGAGCAGTTCTTC,TRBV15,NA,NA,TRBJ2-1
CASSQTSSVGATQYF,TGTGCCAGCAGCCAAACAAGCAGTGTTGGAGCGACCCAGTACTTC,TRBV2,NA,NA,TRBJ2-5
CASSQVGTSVISYNEQFF,TGTGCCAGCAGCCAAGTGGGGACTAGCGTCATCTCCTACAATGAGCAGTTCTTC,TRBV3-1/TRBV3-2,TRBD2,NA,TRBJ2-1
CASTLQGPSYNEQFF,TGCGCCAGCACCCTACAGGGGCCCTCCTACAATGAGCAGTTCTTC,TRBV5-1,TRBD1,NA,TRBJ2-1
CASSPSDYGYTF,TGTGCCAGCAGCCCCAGTGACTATGGCTACACCTTC,TRBV3-1/TRBV3-2,NA,NA,TRBJ1-2
CASSIGREGEQYF,TGTGCCAGTAGTATAGGCAGGGAAGGCGAGCAGTACTTC,TRBV19,NA,NA,TRBJ2-7
CASSPSTGPQLMTDTQYF,TGTGCCAGCAGCCCATCGACAGGGCCTCAACTCATGACAGATACGCAGTATTTT,TRBV7-9,TRBD1,NA,TRBJ2-3
CASSMQDTEAFF,TGTGCCAGCAGCATGCAGGACACTGAAGCTTTCTTT,TRBV11-3,NA,NA,TRBJ1-1
CASSEGLGGVYNEQFF,TGTGCCAGCAGTGAAGGGTTGGGGGGAGTCTACAATGAGCAGTTCTTC,TRBV2,NA,few,TRBJ2-1
CASSGEGLGYEKLFF,TGTGCCAGCAGTGGGGAGGGGTTAGGGTATGAAAAACTGTTTTTT,TRBV2,NA,NA,TRBJ1-4
CAGGGPTYNEQFF,TGTGCTGGGGGGGGGCCAACCTACAATGAGCAGTTCTTC,TRBV12-5,NA,once,TRBJ2-1
CSVEEGPYNEQFF,TGCAGCGTTGAGGAGGGACCCTACAATGAGCAGTTCTTC,TRBV29-1,NA,NA,TRBJ2-1
CASSVGTGVHSYNEQFF,TGTGCCAGCAGCGTAGGGACAGGAGTCCACTCCTACAATGAGCAGTTCTTC,TRBV7-2,TRBD1,NA,TRBJ2-1
CASGLGAGGPSRDTQYF,TGTGCTAGTGGTTTGGGAGCGGGAGGGCCCTCCCGAGATACGCAGTATTTT,TRBV12-5,TRBD2,NA,TRBJ2-3
CASSLDSPGETQYF,TGTGCCAGCAGTCTAGACAGCCCCGGCGAGACCCAGTACTTC,TRBV28,NA,NA,TRBJ2-5
CASSPTPGSGHSGNTIYF,TGCGCCAGCAGCCCGACCCCGGGCAGCGGGCACTCTGGAAACACCATATATTTT,TRBV5-1,NA,once,TRBJ1-3
CASSQPRGGAETQYF,TGTGCCAGCAGCCAACCTAGGGGGGGCGCCGAGACCCAGTACTTC,TRBV28,NA,NA,TRBJ2-5
CASSLGRVSLTDTQYF,TGCGCCAGCAGTCTTGGCAGGGTCTCTCTCACAGATACGCAGTATTTT,TRBV5-1,NA,NA,TRBJ2-3
CASSEDTNTGELFF,TGTGCCAGCAGTGAGGACACCAACACCGGGGAGCTGTTTTTT,TRBV27,NA,once,TRBJ2-2
CASSLPGQPPSYEQYF,TGTGCCAGCAGTTTGCCAGGACAGCCTCCCTCCTACGAGCAGTACTTC,TRBV28,NA,NA,TRBJ2-7
CASRIQGTGNTIYF,TGTGCCAGCAGGATACAGGGGACTGGAAACACCATATATTTT,TRBV6-5,TRBD1,NA,TRBJ1-3
CASSPTSGSLPYEQYF,TGTGCCAGCAGCCCTACTAGCGGGAGCCTACCGTACGAGCAGTACTTC,TRBV7-9,TRBD2,NA,TRBJ2-7
CASSTRTSGKSYNEQFF,TGTGCCAGTAGTACTCGGACTAGCGGGAAATCCTACAATGAGCAGTTCTTC,TRBV19,TRBD2,NA,TRBJ2-1
CATSRHHRGRNYGYTF,TGTGCCACCAGCAGGCACCACAGGGGGAGAAACTATGGCTACACCTTC,TRBV15,TRBD1,NA,TRBJ1-2
CASSEGQGMNTEAFF,TGTGCCAGCAGTGAAGGTCAGGGGATGAACACTGAAGCTTTCTTT,TRBV6-1,NA,NA,TRBJ1-1
CATTKRRETDTQYF,TGTGCCACCACGAAGCGGAGGGAGACTGATACGCAGTATTTT,TRBV10-3,NA,NA,TRBJ2-3
CASSRVGSINSPLHF,TGTGCCAGCAGCCGCGTCGGGTCAATTAATTCACCCCTCCACTTT,TRBV7-2,NA,NA,TRBJ1-6
CARPTGDNEQFF,TGTGCCAGACCGACAGGGGACAATGAGCAGTTCTTC,TRBV2,TRBD1,NA,TRBJ2-1
CASTAGEGSTDTQYF,TGTGCCAGCACAGCGGGAGAGGGTAGCACAGATACGCAGTATTTT,TRBV28,TRBD2,NA,TRBJ2-3